This entry lists 18 T cell receptor beta chains sequenced from one sample in a study of T cell clonality in common variable immunodeficiency. The protocol was immunoSEQ multiplex PCR, while the TCRdb copy is restricted to in-frame clones and leaves out a portion. The table records some 44,000 clones without singletons, the ten largest covering over 9.5%. Sequences were obtained from peripheral blood mononuclear cells. Source of these receptors: a person aged 18-70 years in good health.

This clone was seen many times. The read gets to within 3 residues of the CDR3 end, and the germline J gene fills in the rest. This chain connects TRBV2 to TRBJ1-2, with D possibly being TRBD1 (6 bases). V lost 1 base and J 5 bases, leaving 11 bases between the germline ends. Germline V gives CDR1 SNHLY, CDR2 FYNNEI. This CDR3 has 14 amino acids. The covered CDR3 bases are TGTGCCAGCAGTGAAGGTTGGCAGGGGTATGGC. Its protein is CASSEGWQGYG. The whole CDR3 reads CASSEGWQGYGYTF.

This clone was detected ten times or more. The CDR3 extends 3 residues past the end of the read, so its final part is completed from the germline J gene. The chain carries TRBV7-9 and TRBJ1-1; D is perhaps TRBD1 (5 bases). The CDR3 length is 14 residues. Germline CDR1 reads SEHNR; CDR2 reads FQNEAQ (reference sequence). Trimming shortened V by 1 base and J by 6 bases, and 12 bases separated the two germline ends. The CDR3: CASSLGAGLPEAFF. Partial CDR3 DNA: TGTGCCAGCAGCTTAGGGGCGGGACTGCCTGAA.

A few counts support this clone. The read stops 3 residues short of the end of the CDR3; the missing end is completed from the germline J gene. V usage is TRBV7-6 and J usage is TRBJ2-3, with 8 bases matching TRBD1. The CDR3 has 17 amino acids. Per germline, CDR1 SGHVS and CDR2 FNYEAQ. Trimming removed 5 bases from V and 0 bases from J; junction bases left unmatched: 10. The covered CDR3 bases are TGTGCCAGCAGCCCCCAATCAGGGGGCCTTAGCACAGATACG. Translated: CASSPQSGGLSTDT. The full-length CDR3 reads as CASSPQSGGLSTDTQYF.

This clone has at least ten counts. The read terminates 3 residues before the CDR3 end, so the remaining end is supplied by the germline J gene. The chain recombines TRBV5-1 with TRBJ1-2; 10 bases map to TRBD1. V dropped 5 bases and J dropped 3; count of bases not matched to a gene: 4. This CDR3 comprises 14 residues. Germline V gives CDR1 SGHRS, CDR2 YFSETQ. Incomplete CDR3 DNA: TGCGCCAGCAGTACGACAGGGGGCGACTATGGC. Protein product: CASSTTGGDYG. The whole CDR3 is CASSTTGGDYGYTF.

This clone has ten or more counts. Coverage ceases 3 residues before the CDR3 finishes, and the germline J gene fills in the end. The chain joins TRBV18 to TRBJ2-7; perhaps TRBD2 as D (5 bases). There are 12 residues in the CDR3. V lost 3 bases and J lost 6, with 9 bases in between. The germline V gene has CDR1 KGHSH and CDR2 LQKENI. CDR3 region: CASSPSGLEQYF. The sequenced part of the CDR3 DNA is TGTGCCAGCTCACCGAGCGGTCTCGAG.

This clone has a count of ten or more. The read finishes 3 residues shy of the CDR3 end, and the germline J gene is used to complete it. The rearrangement links TRBV10-3 to TRBJ1-2; a possible D gene is TRBD1 (5 bases). This CDR3 is built from 17 residues. Germline V lookup: CDR1 ENHRY, CDR2 SYGVKD. V dropped 3 bases and J dropped 0 bases, with 17 bases sitting between them. The CDR3 sequence is CAISDPGRGNTNYGYTF. CDR3 DNA (partial): TGTGCCATCAGTGATCCGGGGCGGGGGAACACTAACTATGGC.

This clone came up many times. The read comes to an end 3 residues before the CDR3 does, leaving the germline J gene to fill in the end. This same CDR3 is encoded by further DNA sequences in the sample. The V and J genes are TRBV30 and TRBJ2-1, with TRBD1 matching 7 bases. Trimming cost V 5 bases and J 7 bases; bases outside gene matches: 2. This CDR3 has 11 amino acids. Germline lookup yields CDR1 GTSNPN and CDR2 SVGIG (reference sequence). The CDR3 reads CAWAGGNEQFF. The CDR3 DNA, read in part, is TGTGCCTGGGCAGGGGGAAATGAG.

This clone was detected ten times or more. CDR3 bases read: TGTGCCAGCAGCCGGCAGGGGGCACGGTATGGC. Translating it yields CASSRQGARYG. The CDR3 reads in full as CASSRQGARYGYTF. The chain links TRBV7-9 to TRBJ1-2, with 8 positions matching TRBD1. The read ends 3 residues shy of where the CDR3 ends; the end is completed using the germline J gene. The CDR3 sequence is 14 residues long. The junction had 7 bases not matched to a gene; V was cut back by 5 bases and J by 5 bases. Germline CDR1 and CDR2: SEHNR and FQNEAQ (reference sequence).

A word on this clone: The read finishes 3 residues shy of the CDR3 end, and the germline J gene is used to complete it. The V and J genes are TRBV5-4 and TRBJ2-7; D call uncertain. CDR1 SGHNT and CDR2 YYREEE come from the germline V gene (reference sequence). The CDR3 is 14 amino acids. V was clipped by 2 bases and J by 0 bases, with 9 bases between them. The sequenced part of the CDR3 DNA is TGTGCCAGCAGCTTAACACCTCGCTCCTACGAG. It specifies CASSLTPRSYE. The whole CDR3 is CASSLTPRSYEQYF. The full variable domain, its missing parts supplied by reference TRBV5-4 and TRBJ2-7, is ETGVTQSPTHLIKTRGQQVTLRCSSQSGHNTVSWYQQALGQGPQFIFQYYREEENGRGNFPPRFSGLQFPNYSSELNVNALELDDSALYLCASSLTPRSYEQYFGPGTRLTVT.

This clone appeared many times. The CDR3 is cut off 3 residues early in the read; its end comes from the germline J gene. The V call is TRBV19, the J call TRBJ1-1, with 7 positions matching TRBD1. V trimming: 4 bases; J trimming: 0 bases; junction bases outside the gene matches: 5. Germline CDR1 and CDR2: LNHDA and SQIVND (reference sequence). The CDR3 totals 15 residues. The part of the CDR3 DNA that was read is TGTGCCAGTAGTAGGGACAGCTCGATGAACACTGAA. Translated: CASSRDSSMNTE. The entire CDR3 reads CASSRDSSMNTEAFF.

This clone was seen ten or more times. The read comes to an end 3 residues before the CDR3 does, leaving the germline J gene to fill in the end. The chain uses TRBV4-1 and TRBJ2-3; 9 bases agree with TRBD1. Germline trimming cut 3 bases from V and 2 bases from J; bases unmatched to any gene: 9. The CDR3 sequence is 17 residues long. CDR1 MGHRA and CDR2 YSYEKL come from the germline V gene. The CDR3 here is CASSQRIGDRVTDTQYF. CDR3 DNA (partial): TGCGCCAGCAGCCAGAGAATAGGGGACAGGGTCACAGATACG.

In its sample, this clone was seen many times. The read ends 3 residues early relative to the CDR3; the germline J gene fills the gap. The gene calls are TRBV14 and TRBJ1-4; possibly TRBD1 for D (5 bases). The CDR3 loop spans 14 amino acids. Per the germline V gene, CDR1 is SGHDN and CDR2 is FVKESK. Partial CDR3 DNA: TGTGCCAGCAGCTCTCAGGGTGCCCCTTGGAAA. It translates to CASSSQGAPWK. The whole CDR3 region reads CASSSQGAPWKLFF.

This clone came up many times. The read is 3 residues too short to cover the CDR3 end, so that end is filled in from the germline J gene. The chain joins TRBV15 to TRBJ1-5, with TRBD1 identical over 7 bases. From germline, CDR1 is LNHNV and CDR2 YYDKDF (reference sequence). J gave up 6 bases and V 4 bases, and 9 bases lay outside the gene matches. The CDR3 extends over 15 amino acids. The sequenced part of the CDR3 DNA is TGTGCCACCAGCATCAGACAGGGATGGGGTCAGCCC. Translated: CATSIRQGWGQP. The CDR3 in its entirety is CATSIRQGWGQPQHF.

As to this clone: The read terminates 3 residues ahead of where the CDR3 ends, so the germline J gene completes it. This CDR3 is also generated by other DNA sequences in the sample. The V call is TRBV6-2 or TRBV6-3, the J call TRBJ2-7; 10 bases map to TRBD2. The CDR3 consists of 15 residues. V dropped 8 bases and J dropped 2; count of bases not matched to a gene: 9. Germline CDR1 reads MNHEY; CDR2 reads SVGEGT. The CDR3 sequence: CASGRGLAGAYEQYF. Incomplete CDR3 DNA: TGTGCCAGCGGCCGGGGTCTAGCGGGGGCCTACGAG.

A word on this clone: The read terminates 3 residues before the CDR3 end, so the remaining end is supplied by the germline J gene. The V gene is TRBV2, the J gene TRBJ1-3; D ambiguous. V lost 2 bases and J 6 bases, leaving 11 bases between the germline ends. CDR1 and CDR2 (germline): SNHLY, FYNNEI. The CDR3 sequence is 14 residues long. CDR3 DNA, as far as it was read: TGTGCCAGCAGTGAAAACGGGGTTTCAAACACC. Translated, it gives CASSENGVSNT. The full CDR3 protein is CASSENGVSNTIYF.

The table lists this clone with many counts. From the germline J gene comes the end of the CDR3, since the read stops 3 residues before it. The gene calls are TRBV6-1 and TRBJ1-4; no clear D. Trimming removed 1 base from V and 7 bases from J, with 13 bases in between. The CDR3 runs 15 residues. Germline V gives CDR1 MNHNS, CDR2 SASEGT. CDR3 sequence: CASSEVGGQLEKLFF. CDR3 DNA, as far as it was read: TGTGCCAGCAGTGAAGTCGGTGGGCAGCTTGAAAAA.

This clone was counted ten times or more. The read ends 3 residues early relative to the CDR3; the germline J gene fills the gap. The chain carries TRBV7-8 and TRBJ1-6; TRBD1 matches at 8 bases. The CDR3 covers 17 residues. V gave up 4 bases and J gave up 6 bases; unmatched junction bases: 11. Per the germline V gene, CDR1 is SGHVS and CDR2 is FQNEAQ. CDR3 DNA, as far as it was read: TGTGCCAGCAGCTCGTACCAGGGGGCGCGATCTAATTCACCC. This gives the protein CASSSYQGARSNSP. The entire CDR3 protein is CASSSYQGARSNSPLHF.

This clone was counted many times. The read finishes 3 residues shy of the CDR3 end, and the germline J gene is used to complete it. V usage is TRBV6-2 or TRBV6-3 and J usage is TRBJ1-1; D perhaps matches TRBD1 (6 bases). This CDR3 has 11 amino acids. The germline V gene encodes CDR1 MNHEY and CDR2 SVGEGT. CDR3 bases read: TGTGCCAGCAGTTACTCGACAGGA. It yields the protein CASSYSTG. The whole CDR3 protein reads CASSYSTGAFF.